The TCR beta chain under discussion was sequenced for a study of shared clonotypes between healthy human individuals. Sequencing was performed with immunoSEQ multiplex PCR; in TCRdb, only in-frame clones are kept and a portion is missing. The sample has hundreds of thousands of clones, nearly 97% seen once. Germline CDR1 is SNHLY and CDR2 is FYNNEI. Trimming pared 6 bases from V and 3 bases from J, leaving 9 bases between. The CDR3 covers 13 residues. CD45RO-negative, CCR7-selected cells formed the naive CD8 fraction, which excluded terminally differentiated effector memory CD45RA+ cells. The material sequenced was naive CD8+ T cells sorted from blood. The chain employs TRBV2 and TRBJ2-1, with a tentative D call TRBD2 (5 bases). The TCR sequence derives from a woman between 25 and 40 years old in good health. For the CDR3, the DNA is TGTGCCAGCAGGCGCGGAGGCTACAATGAGCAGTTCTTC. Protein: CASRRGGYNEQFF. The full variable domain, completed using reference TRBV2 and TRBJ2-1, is EPEVTQTPSHQVTQMGQEVILRCVPISNHLYFYWYRQILGQKVEFLVSFYNNEISEKSEIFDDQFSVERPDGSNFTLKIRSTKLEDSAMYFCASRRGGYNEQFFGPGTRLTVL.